A single sample gave rise to the 30 T cell receptor beta chains below, sequenced in a study of tumor-infiltrating lymphocytes in localized non-small cell lung cancer. Repertoires were generated with immunoSEQ multiplex PCR, while TCRdb's copy carries only in-frame clones and drops some. The table has thousands of clones, about two thirds seen once. Sequencing was done on a sample of lung tumor tissue. The receptors here all came from a human donor with non-small cell lung cancer.

The gene calls are TRBV29-1 and TRBJ1-1, with 7 positions matching TRBD1. Germline values: CDR1 SQVTM, CDR2 ANQGSEA. V gave up 4 bases and J gave up 10 bases; unmatched junction bases: 21. The CDR3 extends over 16 amino acids. The chain's CDR3 is CSVGGFTGAAYLGAFF. In nucleotides, the CDR3 is TGCAGCGTTGGGGGCTTTACAGGGGCCGCGTACCTGGGAGCTTTCTTT.

The chain links TRBV25-1 to TRBJ2-3; D not resolved. Looked up from germline, CDR1 is MGHDK and CDR2 is SYGVNS. The CDR3 has 16 amino acids. Trimming stripped 4 bases from V and 1 base from J, with 15 bases between. The DNA for the CDR3 is TGTGCCAGCAGTGCGCCTCGGATTGGAGGCACAGATACGCAGTATTTT. Translation gives CASSAPRIGGTDTQYF.

This clone was detected only a few times. This chain uses TRBV4-1 with TRBJ2-7; 11 nucleotides line up with TRBD1. CDR3 size: 15 residues. The germline V gene encodes CDR1 MGHRA and CDR2 YSYEKL. Trimming cost V 0 bases and J 6 bases; bases outside gene matches: 4. The CDR3 coding sequence is TGCGCCAGCAGCCAAGAAGGGACAGGGGGTACCGAGCAGTACTTC. It yields the protein CASSQEGTGGTEQYF.

The chain uses TRBV6-1 and TRBJ2-7; D is unclear. V was clipped by 0 bases and J by 0 bases, with 9 bases between them. The CDR3 consists of 15 residues. Germline lookup yields CDR1 MNHNS and CDR2 SASEGT. The CDR3 protein is CASSEAPGLSYEQYF. CDR3 nucleotide sequence: TGTGCCAGCAGTGAAGCGCCCGGGCTCTCCTACGAGCAGTACTTC.

The gene calls are TRBV6-5 and TRBJ2-7; TRBD1 is a possible D gene (6 bases). V was cut by 7 bases and J by 0 bases, with 10 bases left in between. The CDR3 totals 13 residues. The germline V gene encodes CDR1 MNHEY and CDR2 SVGAGI. Here the CDR3 reads CASTRQVSYEQYF. The CDR3 region has the DNA TGTGCCAGCACTCGACAGGTCTCCTACGAGCAGTACTTC.

This clone was seen once. J is TRBJ1-3 and V is TRBV13; no clear D. V was cut by 4 bases and J by 0 bases, with 10 bases left in between. Per germline, CDR1 PRHDT and CDR2 FYEKMQ (reference sequence). The CDR3 is made up of 15 amino acids. CDR3 residues: CASSWNSGSGNTIYF. The DNA of the CDR3 is TGTGCCAGCAGCTGGAATTCTGGCTCTGGAAACACCATATATTTT.

The rearrangement joins TRBV4-3 to TRBJ2-1; D gene unclear. Per germline, CDR1 LGHNA and CDR2 YSLEER. V was trimmed by 0 bases and J by 2 bases, leaving 8 bases between them. The CDR3 covers 15 residues. The CDR3 DNA sequence: TGCGCCAGCAGCCAAGAGCGGCGAGCCTACAATGAGCAGTTCTTC. Encoded protein: CASSQERRAYNEQFF.

This chain joins TRBV10-2 and TRBJ2-6; 7 bases are shared with TRBD2. Germline lookup yields CDR1 WSHSY and CDR2 SAAADI. V lost 5 bases to trimming and J lost 0 bases; unmatched junction nucleotides: 7. The CDR3 is made up of 17 amino acids. CDR3 protein: CASSSNGGNSGANVLTF. The CDR3 nucleotides read TGCGCCAGCAGTTCCAACGGGGGGAACTCTGGGGCCAACGTCCTGACTTTC.

The table lists this clone with a few counts. The rearrangement joins TRBV5-1 to TRBJ1-5, with D tentatively TRBD1 (5 bases). Germline CDR1 is SGHRS and CDR2 is YFSETQ. Trimming removed 0 bases at V and 2 bases at J, with 6 bases between. The CDR3 spans 14 residues. CDR3 DNA sequence: TGCGCCAGCAGCTTGGGGGACGGCAATCAGCCCCAGCATTTT. This codes for CASSLGDGNQPQHF.

V is TRBV28 and J is TRBJ2-7; possibly TRBD1 for D (6 bases). CDR3 length equals 14 residues. Per the germline V gene, CDR1 is MDHEN and CDR2 is SYDVKM. V was clipped by 10 bases and J by 0 bases, with 16 bases between them. The CDR3, as DNA: TGTGCCACCCTGGACAGCCAAAGCTCCTACGAGCAGTACTTC. Its translation: CATLDSQSSYEQYF.

The sample holds one count of this clone. The rearrangement joins TRBV6-6 to TRBJ1-5, with D unresolved. Between the trimmed V and J ends, which lost 0 bases and 1 base, there was a span of 7 bases. The CDR3 spans 15 residues. The germline gives CDR1 MNHNY, CDR2 SVGAGI (reference sequence). The CDR3 sequence is CASSYSGQSNQPQHF. CDR3 DNA: TGTGCCAGCAGTTACTCGGGCCAGAGCAATCAGCCCCAGCATTTT.

The CDR3 DNA reads TGCGCCACCCAGGACAGGGCGAATCAGCCCCAGCATTTT. It codes for CATQDRANQPQHF. This chain connects TRBV10-2 to TRBJ1-5, with 8 positions matching TRBD1. V was clipped by 10 bases and J by 4 bases; unmatched bases: 6. The CDR3 is 13 residues long. CDR1 WSHSY and CDR2 SAAADI come from the germline V gene.

This clone has just a few counts. V usage is TRBV25-1 and J usage is TRBJ1-1; the D is unclear. Trimming stripped 3 bases from V and 5 bases from J, with 13 bases between. Germline CDR1 MGHDK, CDR2 SYGVNS. The CDR3 is 14 residues long. The CDR3 loop is CASSEGMGLTEAFF. The CDR3 DNA follows: TGTGCCAGCAGTGAGGGGATGGGTCTTACTGAAGCTTTCTTT.

The genes are TRBV6-6 and TRBJ1-4; unclear D gene. Germline CDR1 and CDR2: MNHNY and SVGAGI (reference sequence). V was pared by 4 bases and J by 3 bases, with 9 bases between. CDR3 size: 14 residues. Here the CDR3 reads CASSSQGANEKLFF. The CDR3, as DNA: TGTGCCAGCAGTTCGCAAGGTGCTAATGAAAAACTGTTTTTT.

J is TRBJ2-7 and V is TRBV5-4; D ambiguous. The CDR3 totals 11 residues. V was shortened by 5 bases and J by 3 bases, with 6 bases between the two germline ends. Germline V CDR1 and CDR2: SGHNT, YYREEE (reference sequence). The CDR3 region is CASSVGYEQYF. The CDR3 DNA follows: TGTGCCAGCAGTGTGGGCTACGAGCAGTACTTC.

This clone was picked up a small number of times. The V call is TRBV27, the J call TRBJ1-2; 7 bases line up with TRBD1. The J segment lost 4 bases and the V segment lost 4 bases, leaving 6 bases of the junction unmatched. The CDR3 is made up of 14 amino acids. Germline-derived CDR1 and CDR2 are MNHEY and SMNVEV (reference sequence). The CDR3 nucleotides are TGTGCCAGCAGTTCCACGACAGGGTTCTATGGCTACACCTTC. It specifies CASSSTTGFYGYTF.

The chain couples TRBV11-2 to TRBJ1-3; D is uncertain. The germline gives CDR1 SGHAT, CDR2 FQNNGV. V lost 9 bases, J lost 0 bases, and 9 bases lay in between. The CDR3 runs 13 residues. CDR3 amino acids: CASSGISGNTIYF. The CDR3 nucleotides read TGTGCCAGTTCGGGGATCTCTGGAAACACCATATATTTT. Drawing the rest from reference TRBV11-2 and TRBJ1-3, the complete variable domain is EAGVAQSPRYKIIEKRQSVAFWCNPISGHATLYWYQQILGQGPKLLIQFQNNGVVDDSQLPKDRFSAERLKGVDSTLKIQPAKLEDSAVYLCASSGISGNTIYFGEGSWLTVV.

V usage is TRBV7-8 and J usage is TRBJ1-2, with D maybe TRBD1 (6 bases). This CDR3 has 13 residues. The ends were cut back, 5 bases at V and 2 bases at J, with 9 bases in the middle. CDR1 SGHVS and CDR2 FQNEAQ come from the germline V gene. DNA for the CDR3: TGTGCCAGCAGCCCGGACAGAAACTATGGCTACACCTTC. Amino acid sequence: CASSPDRNYGYTF.

The J gene is TRBJ2-7, the V gene TRBV27; D is possibly TRBD1 (5 bases). V was shortened by 2 bases and J by 3 bases, with 11 bases between the two germline ends. The CDR3 has 14 amino acids. Germline CDR1 and CDR2: MNHEY and SMNVEV (reference sequence). CDR3 residues: CASSLRRQNYEQYF. The CDR3 DNA sequence: TGTGCCAGCAGTTTACGAAGACAGAACTACGAGCAGTACTTC.

About this clone: The junction departs from the called germline gene at one end, perhaps through a read error. Other nucleotide sequences in the sample specify the same CDR3. J is TRBJ1-4 and V is TRBV6-6, with TRBD1 matching over 8 bases. Germline CDR1 and CDR2: MNHNY and SVGAGI (reference sequence). The CDR3 extends over 16 amino acids. CDR3 DNA sequence: TGTGCTAGCAGTTACGCACGGACAGGGCCTATTGAAAAACTGTTTTTT. Translation: CASSYARTGPIEKLFF.

The rearrangement links TRBV19 to TRBJ2-2; D is undetermined. Trimming took off 7 bases at V and 1 base at J, with 7 bases between the two ends. The length of the CDR3 is 13 residues. Looked up from germline, CDR1 is LNHDA and CDR2 is SQIVND (reference sequence). This CDR3 is CASTPRNTGELFF. Written as DNA, the CDR3 is TGTGCCAGTACCCCGAGGAACACCGGGGAGCTGTTTTTT.

The chain links TRBV25-1 to TRBJ1-6; the match to TRBD1 covers 7 bases. Germline V lookup: CDR1 MGHDK, CDR2 SYGVNS. The CDR3 is 17 residues long. J was trimmed by 7 bases and V by 4 bases; bases with no gene match: 13. This CDR3 is CASSADRAPLANSPLHF. The CDR3 DNA reads as TGTGCCAGCAGTGCAGACAGGGCCCCGCTGGCCAATTCACCCCTCCACTTT.

This clone was counted only a few times. This chain connects TRBV4-2 to TRBJ1-2, with 7 bases that match TRBD1. Germline V gene sequence: CDR1 LGHNA, CDR2 YNFKEQ. The V segment lost 4 bases and the J segment 8 bases; nucleotides outside the gene matches: 7. This CDR3 has 13 amino acids. The DNA of the CDR3 is TGTGCCAGCAGCCTGGAGGGGGCGCGGGGCTACACCTTC. The encoded protein is CASSLEGARGYTF.

J is TRBJ2-7 and V is TRBV10-3; 7 nucleotides line up with TRBD1. The CDR3 has 13 amino acids. Germline-derived CDR1 and CDR2 are ENHRY and SYGVKD. With V trimmed by 10 bases and J by 7 bases, 13 bases remained unmatched. CDR3 sequence reads: CATNRDSPREQYF. Written as DNA, the CDR3 is TGTGCCACGAACCGGGACAGCCCTCGGGAGCAGTACTTC.

The chain carries TRBV6-6 and TRBJ1-5, with D tentatively TRBD1 (6 bases). Germline CDR1 is MNHNY and CDR2 is SVGAGI (reference sequence). V was clipped by 7 bases and J by 6 bases, with 13 bases between them. The CDR3 covers 13 residues. Written as DNA, the CDR3 is TGTGCCAGCAAAAGGACAGCCGTTCAGCCCCAGCATTTT. Amino acids: CASKRTAVQPQHF.

The chain carries TRBV7-8 and TRBJ2-5; the match to TRBD1 covers 8 bases. The CDR3 is 13 residues long. V was clipped by 5 bases and J by 2 bases; unmatched bases: 1. The germline V gene encodes CDR1 SGHVS and CDR2 FQNEAQ. CDR3 protein: CASSRTGQETQYF. CDR3 coding DNA: TGTGCCAGCAGCAGGACAGGGCAAGAGACCCAGTACTTC.

In its sample, this clone was seen once. The chain uses TRBV7-9 and TRBJ2-7; maybe TRBD2 (5 bases). Germline-derived CDR1 and CDR2 are SEHNR and FQNEAQ (reference sequence). This CDR3 is 14 amino acids long. Trimming shortened V by 5 bases and J by 2 bases, and 13 bases separated the two germline ends. The CDR3 sequence: CASSRVDGTYEQYF. The CDR3 nucleotides read TGTGCCAGCAGCCGGGTGGACGGGACCTACGAGCAGTACTTC.

The chain uses TRBV7-9 and TRBJ2-7, with D perhaps assigned TRBD1 or TRBD2 (6 bases each). Germline loops: CDR1 SEHNR, CDR2 FQNEAQ (reference sequence). The CDR3 is 15 amino acids. Trimming stripped 1 base from V and 5 bases from J, with 15 bases between. The CDR3 region is CASSLGGQGRNEQYF. CDR3 nucleotide sequence: TGTGCCAGCAGCTTAGGGGGGCAGGGGAGGAACGAGCAGTACTTC.

This clone showed up just once. The V gene is TRBV15, the J gene TRBJ2-5, with a possible D match to TRBD1 (6 bases). CDR1 LNHNV and CDR2 YYDKDF come from the germline V gene (reference sequence). V was trimmed by 0 bases and J by 5 bases, leaving 13 bases between them. The CDR3 contains 15 residues. The CDR3 nucleotides read TGTGCCACCAGCAGAGATAACAGGGATTCGGAGACCCAGTACTTC. Translation: CATSRDNRDSETQYF. Variable domain in full (rest from reference TRBV15 and TRBJ2-5): DAMVIQNPRYQVTQFGKPVTLSCSQTLNHNVMYWYQQKSSQAPKLLFHYYDKDFNNEADTPDNFQSRRPNTSFCFLDIRSPGLGDTAMYLCATSRDNRDSETQYFGPGTRLLVL.

This chain uses TRBV18 with TRBJ1-4; tentative D call: TRBD1 (5 bases). V lost 1 base to trimming and J lost 6 bases, with 15 bases between them. This CDR3 contains 16 residues. Germline lookup yields CDR1 KGHSH and CDR2 LQKENI. This chain's CDR3 is CASSPLTRGGYEKLFF. DNA of the CDR3: TGTGCCAGCTCACCACTTACAAGGGGCGGATATGAAAAACTGTTTTTT.